This passage covers 11 T cell receptor beta chains from one sample sequenced in a study of identifying expanded T cells in peripheral blood. Using immunoSEQ multiplex PCR, the repertoire was profiled, and TCRdb retains in-frame clones only, with some absent. The sample yields some 91,000 clones, about nine tenths seen once. The sample consisted of blood. These receptors all come from a person between 18 and 75 years old in good health.

This chain uses TRBV6-5 with TRBJ1-1; no reliable D call. CDR3 length equals 13 residues. The V and J ends lost 6 bases and 1 base respectively, with 9 bases between them. The germline gives CDR1 MNHEY, CDR2 SVGAGI. The CDR3 nucleotides are TGTGCCAGCAGCTCCACAGCGAACACTGAAGCTTTCTTT. This sequence encodes CASSSTANTEAFF.

V is TRBV11-2 and J is TRBJ2-1, with D unresolved. Germline CDR1 reads SGHAT; CDR2 reads FQNNGV. This CDR3 is 12 amino acids long. V was pared by 1 base and J by 15 bases, with 13 bases between. CDR3 nucleotide sequence: TGTGCCAGCAGCTTAGGCGTTGGACCCGGGTTCTTC. Protein product: CASSLGVGPGFF.

This chain uses TRBV5-1 with TRBJ2-1; no firm D call. This CDR3 has 19 amino acids. CDR1 and CDR2 (germline): SGHRS, YFSETQ. V lost 2 bases and J 0 bases, leaving 21 bases between the germline ends. In DNA form, the CDR3 reads TGCGCCAGCAGCTTATGGAGCGCGGCGCAACCGAGCTCCTACAATGAGCAGTTCTTC. Protein product: CASSLWSAAQPSSYNEQFF.

This chain joins TRBV28 and TRBJ1-4; TRBD1 aligns across 8 bases. The CDR3 sequence is 12 residues long. Trimming took 6 bases from V and 11 from J; bases not matched to a gene: 5. Germline lookup yields CDR1 MDHEN and CDR2 SYDVKM. The CDR3 spells CASRFGTGKLFF. Written as DNA, the CDR3 is TGTGCCAGCAGGTTCGGGACAGGCAAACTGTTTTTT.

The genes are TRBV7-3 and TRBJ2-1, with 7 positions matching TRBD2. CDR1 is SGHTA, CDR2 FQGTGA, per germline. This CDR3 region has 14 residues. After removal of 2 bases from V and 8 bases from J, the junction contained 6 bases not matched to a gene. The CDR3 nucleotides are TGTGCCAGCAGCTTAGGAGGCGGGAGTGATGAGCAGTTCTTC. Protein: CASSLGGGSDEQFF.

The chain links TRBV7-9 to TRBJ2-3; D gene ambiguous. V lost 3 bases, J lost 6 bases, and 13 bases lay in between. This CDR3 spans 14 amino acids. Germline loops: CDR1 SEHNR, CDR2 FQNEAQ (reference sequence). The CDR3 loop reads CASSFSDPRDTQYF. CDR3 nucleotide sequence: TGTGCCAGCAGCTTTTCTGACCCCCGGGATACGCAGTATTTT.

The chain employs TRBV4-3 and TRBJ2-7; 11 nucleotides match TRBD1. With 1 base clipped from V and 3 bases from J, the junction kept 5 bases outside the gene matches. CDR1 LGHNA and CDR2 YSLEER come from the germline V gene. This CDR3 comprises 16 residues. The CDR3 here is CASSQAFGTGGYEQYF. DNA for the CDR3: TGCGCCAGCAGCCAAGCCTTTGGGACAGGGGGCTACGAGCAGTACTTC.

The CDR3: CASSVKGGSVNNQPQHF. DNA of the CDR3: TGTGCCAGCAGCGTAAAGGGAGGTTCTGTAAACAATCAGCCCCAGCATTTT. This rearrangement joins TRBV9 to TRBJ1-5; D ambiguous. The germline V gene has CDR1 SGDLS and CDR2 YYNGEE. The CDR3 is 17 amino acids. The V end lost 1 base, the J end lost 3 bases, and 17 bases lay between the germline ends.

This clone has only a few counts. The chain has TRBV19 and TRBJ1-4, with D possibly matching TRBD1 (5 bases). The germline V gene has CDR1 LNHDA and CDR2 SQIVND (reference sequence). Trimming shortened V by 8 bases and J by 8 bases, and 15 bases separated the two germline ends. CDR3 size: 13 residues. The CDR3 here is CASGVRVEEKLFF. The DNA for the CDR3 is TGTGCCAGTGGGGTCAGGGTCGAAGAAAAACTGTTTTTT.

V usage is TRBV18 and J usage is TRBJ2-5; TRBD2 matches at 10 bases. The junction had 18 bases not matched to a gene; V was cut back by 1 base and J by 7 bases. CDR3 length equals 19 residues. CDR1 and CDR2 from the germline V gene are KGHSH and LQKENI. The CDR3 nucleotides are TGTGCCAGCTCACCACGGGCACAAAATCCCCCTAGCGGGAGCGGGACCCAGTACTTC. This encodes CASSPRAQNPPSGSGTQYF.

As DNA, the CDR3 is TGTGCCAGTAGTTCAGGACAAACTAACACTGAAGCTTTCTTT. As protein: CASSSGQTNTEAFF. V usage is TRBV19 and J usage is TRBJ1-1; tentative D call: TRBD1 (5 bases). Germline values: CDR1 LNHDA, CDR2 SQIVND (reference sequence). The CDR3 has 14 residues. V was clipped by 5 bases and J by 2 bases, with 12 bases between them.